Each of the 25 T cell receptor beta chains below was sequenced from the same sample in a study of blood T cell repertoires in COVID-19. Sequenced by immunoSEQ multiplex PCR; TCRdb stores in-frame clones only, minus some. The data show more than 95,000 clones, over 75% seen once. The material sequenced was peripheral blood. The source is a human donor in a cohort sampled during active COVID-19.

The rearrangement joins TRBV5-1 to TRBJ2-5; 13 positions agree with TRBD2. The CDR3 consists of 16 residues. The V and J ends lost 2 bases and 4 bases, in that order; junction bases with no gene match: 5. The germline gives CDR1 SGHRS, CDR2 YFSETQ. The CDR3 DNA sequence: TGCGCCAGCAGCTTTGGGGGACTAGCGGGAAGAGAGACCCAGTACTTC. It translates to CASSFGGLAGRETQYF.

The rearrangement links TRBV28 to TRBJ2-7, with 10 bases identical to TRBD2. This CDR3 has 15 residues. V lost 8 bases and J lost 2; bases outside the gene matches: 9. Germline CDR1 reads MDHEN; CDR2 reads SYDVKM. The CDR3 spells CASRGGAGGPYEQYF. CDR3 nucleotides: TGTGCCAGCCGGGGGGGAGCGGGAGGGCCCTACGAGCAGTACTTC.

The chain carries TRBV15 and TRBJ2-3, with TRBD2 matching over 8 bases. With V trimmed by 3 bases and J by 5 bases, 10 bases remained unmatched. The CDR3 is 16 residues long. Germline CDR1 reads LNHNV; CDR2 reads YYDKDF (reference sequence). As DNA, the CDR3 is TGTGCCACCAGCAGCTCCATTAGCGGGATTGGAGATACGCAGTATTTT. It yields the protein CATSSSISGIGDTQYF.

The chain carries TRBV9 and TRBJ2-5; 13 bases align to TRBD2. Germline V gives CDR1 SGDLS, CDR2 YYNGEE. Trimming removed 4 bases from V and 2 bases from J; junction bases left unmatched: 8. The CDR3 is 17 amino acids. CDR3 in amino acids: CASSLGLAGNLQETQYF. Here the CDR3 DNA reads TGTGCCAGCAGCCTGGGACTAGCGGGGAATTTACAAGAGACCCAGTACTTC.

The rearrangement joins TRBV9 to TRBJ2-2, with TRBD2 matching over 9 bases. Looked up from germline, CDR1 is SGDLS and CDR2 is YYNGEE. V trimming: 2 bases; J trimming: 4 bases; junction bases outside the gene matches: 3. The CDR3 contains 15 residues. CDR3 region: CASSVSGSLTGELFF. CDR3 nucleotide sequence: TGTGCCAGCAGCGTTAGCGGGAGTCTCACCGGGGAGCTGTTTTTT. The whole variable domain, remainder taken from reference TRBV9 and TRBJ2-2, is DSGVTQTPKHLITATGQRVTLRCSPRSGDLSVYWYQQSLDQGLQFLIQYYNGEERAKGNILERFSAQQFPDLHSELNLSSLELGDSALYFCASSVSGSLTGELFFGEGSRLTVL.

The chain has TRBV13 and TRBJ2-2; D is perhaps TRBD2 (5 bases). This CDR3 is built from 15 residues. Between the trimmed V and J ends, which lost 6 bases and 1 base, there was a span of 12 bases. CDR1 and CDR2 (germline): PRHDT, FYEKMQ (reference sequence). Here the CDR3 DNA reads TGTGCCAGCAGACAGACCGGGGAGAACACCGGGGAGCTGTTTTTT. Amino acids: CASRQTGENTGELFF. The full variable domain, completed using reference TRBV13 and TRBJ2-2, is AAGVIQSPRHLIKEKRETATLKCYPIPRHDTVYWYQQGPGQDPQFLISFYEKMQSDKGSIPDRFSAQQFSDYHSELNMSSLELGDSALYFCASRQTGENTGELFFGEGSRLTVL.

This clone has just one count. The chain employs TRBV7-8 and TRBJ2-2; possibly TRBD1 for D (6 bases). Deletions cut 5 bases from V and 1 base from J, with 17 bases between. The CDR3 length is 17 residues. Germline V lookup: CDR1 SGHVS, CDR2 FQNEAQ. DNA for the CDR3: TGTGCCAGCAGCCCCCGGCCCCAGGGGATGAACACCGGGGAGCTGTTTTTT. This codes for CASSPRPQGMNTGELFF.

The chain recombines TRBV5-5 with TRBJ2-1, with no clear D. Looked up from germline, CDR1 is SGHKS and CDR2 is YYEKEE (reference sequence). The CDR3 is made up of 14 amino acids. V lost 3 bases, J lost 7 bases, and 14 bases lay in between. The CDR3 nucleotides read TGTGCCAGCAGCTCTAGTTTTATTCTGAATGAGCAGTTCTTC. It is translated as CASSSSFILNEQFF.

The sample holds one count of this clone. The chain joins TRBV19 to TRBJ1-2; 11 bases fit TRBD1. The CDR3 consists of 16 residues. The germline V gene encodes CDR1 LNHDA and CDR2 SQIVND (reference sequence). The V gene end was trimmed by 3 bases and the J gene end by 4 bases; junction bases not matched to a gene: 7. The CDR3 loop is CASSIITGTGGYGYTF. CDR3 bases: TGTGCCAGTAGTATCATAACCGGGACAGGGGGCTATGGCTACACCTTC.

The genes are TRBV5-4 and TRBJ1-2, with D unresolved. V shed 0 bases and J shed 4 bases, with 7 bases lying between them. CDR1 and CDR2 (germline): SGHNT, YYREEE (reference sequence). The CDR3 sequence is 13 residues long. In DNA, the CDR3 is TGTGCCAGCAGCTTGGAGCTATCCTATGGCTACACCTTC. It specifies CASSLELSYGYTF. Using reference TRBV5-4 and TRBJ1-2 for the parts outside the CDR3, the full variable domain is ETGVTQSPTHLIKTRGQQVTLRCSSQSGHNTVSWYQQALGQGPQFIFQYYREEENGRGNFPPRFSGLQFPNYSSELNVNALELDDSALYLCASSLELSYGYTFGSGTRLTVV.

V is TRBV4-2 and J is TRBJ2-7; 12 nucleotides match TRBD1. Germline V CDR1 and CDR2: LGHNA, YNFKEQ. This CDR3 has 16 residues. V shed 1 base, J shed 4 bases, and the junction held 5 bases outside the gene matches. CDR3 bases: TGTGCCAGCAGCCAAGCCGGGACAGGGGGCAGGTACGAGCAGTACTTC. As protein: CASSQAGTGGRYEQYF.

The rearrangement uses TRBV28 and TRBJ2-1; 11 bases are a match to TRBD2. V was clipped by 5 bases and J by 3 bases; unmatched bases: 3. The germline gives CDR1 MDHEN, CDR2 SYDVKM. The CDR3 length is 15 residues. CDR3 region: CASSTGLAGYNEQFF. The CDR3 DNA reads as TGTGCCAGCAGTACTGGACTAGCGGGCTACAATGAGCAGTTCTTC.

The chain recombines TRBV19 with TRBJ2-5; possibly TRBD1 for D (6 bases). The ends were cut back, 5 bases at V and 5 bases at J, with 12 bases in the middle. Germline CDR1 reads LNHDA; CDR2 reads SQIVND (reference sequence). There are 13 residues in the CDR3. The CDR3 DNA reads as TGTGCCAGTAGTTTACAGGGTTGGGAGACCCAGTACTTC. Translation: CASSLQGWETQYF.

The genes are TRBV4-3 and TRBJ2-1; 10 bases are a match to TRBD2. Trimming took 2 bases from V and 0 from J; bases not matched to a gene: 1. CDR3 length: 16 amino acids. CDR1 is LGHNA and CDR2 is YSLEER in the germline V gene. For the CDR3, the DNA is TGCGCCAGCAGCCAATCTAGCGGGAGCTCCTACAATGAGCAGTTCTTC. It is translated as CASSQSSGSSYNEQFF.

Only one count was recorded for this clone. CDR3 residues: CASSQKQGSSYEQYF. The CDR3, as DNA: TGCGCCAGCAGCCAAAAACAGGGGTCCTCCTACGAGCAGTACTTC. The chain carries TRBV4-1 and TRBJ2-7; 7 bases are shared with TRBD1. This CDR3 has 15 amino acids. Germline V gene lookup returns CDR1 MGHRA and CDR2 YSYEKL. V shed 2 bases and J 0 bases; nucleotides not matched to a gene: 4.

J is TRBJ2-1 and V is TRBV27; D gene ambiguous. The germline gives CDR1 MNHEY, CDR2 SMNVEV (reference sequence). The CDR3 covers 11 residues. The germline V and J ends were trimmed by 5 bases and 8 bases, with 7 bases remaining between them. The CDR3 spells CASSLGHEQFF. CDR3 nucleotides: TGTGCCAGCAGTCTGGGCCATGAGCAGTTCTTC.

The CDR3 DNA sequence: TGTGCCAGCAGCTACGGGGGGGCCAAGTACAATGAGCAGTTCTTC. The encoded protein is CASSYGGAKYNEQFF. The chain uses TRBV5-5 and TRBJ2-1; 8 bases map to TRBD2. CDR3 length: 15 residues. CDR1 and CDR2 from the germline V gene are SGHKS and YYEKEE (reference sequence). Trimming cost V 3 bases and J 4 bases; bases outside gene matches: 6.

V gene TRBV6-2 or TRBV6-3 combines with J gene TRBJ1-2; TRBD1 is a possible D gene (6 bases). Germline CDR1 MNHEY, CDR2 SVGEGT. This CDR3 has 13 residues. The V end was cut by 6 bases, the J end by 11 bases, with 19 bases between. The CDR3 spells CASSSTGVLGYTF. Here the CDR3 DNA reads TGTGCCAGCAGCTCGACAGGAGTGCTTGGGTACACCTTC.

This chain connects TRBV19 to TRBJ1-1; no clear D gene. CDR1 LNHDA and CDR2 SQIVND come from the germline V gene (reference sequence). With 1 base removed from V and 2 bases from J, the gap between germline ends came to 8 bases. The CDR3 totals 14 residues. The CDR3 spells CASSIAGANTEAFF. DNA for the CDR3: TGTGCCAGTAGTATAGCTGGAGCCAACACTGAAGCTTTCTTT.

This chain links TRBV5-1 with TRBJ2-3, with a weak D call TRBD2 (6 bases). V dropped 1 base and J dropped 4 bases, with 10 bases sitting between them. Germline loops: CDR1 SGHRS, CDR2 YFSETQ. There are 14 residues in the CDR3. The CDR3 loop reads CASSLRLVSDTQYF. The DNA of the CDR3 is TGCGCCAGCAGCTTGCGACTAGTGTCAGATACGCAGTATTTT.

The J gene is TRBJ1-4, the V gene TRBV24-1; D might be TRBD1 (6 bases). The CDR3 extends over 18 amino acids. Per the germline V gene, CDR1 is KGHDR and CDR2 is SFDVKD. V was shortened by 0 bases and J by 5 bases, with 18 bases between the two germline ends. CDR3 sequence reads: CATSDLSGQLLLNEKLFF. The CDR3 DNA follows: TGTGCCACCAGTGATTTGAGTGGACAGCTACTTTTGAATGAAAAACTGTTTTTT.

This clone was recorded a few times. The CDR3 region is CASSQGAGDYNEQFF. The CDR3 bases are TGCGCCAGCAGCCAAGGAGCGGGAGACTACAATGAGCAGTTCTTC. The J gene is TRBJ2-1, the V gene TRBV4-3; 8 nucleotides line up with TRBD2. From germline, CDR1 is LGHNA and CDR2 YSLEER. This CDR3 has 15 residues. The ends lost 1 base at V and 3 bases at J; junction bases unmatched: 2.

J is TRBJ2-1 and V is TRBV7-9; TRBD2 matches 12 bases. The germline gives CDR1 SEHNR, CDR2 FQNEAQ (reference sequence). With 5 bases clipped from V and 7 bases from J, the junction kept 3 bases outside the gene matches. CDR3 length: 14 amino acids. The CDR3 nucleotides are TGTGCCAGCAGCCCGGGGACTAGCGGGAATGAGCAGTTCTTC. Its protein is CASSPGTSGNEQFF. Variable domain in full (rest from reference TRBV7-9 and TRBJ2-1): DTGVSQNPRHKITKRGQNVTFRCDPISEHNRLYWYRQTLGQGPEFLTYFQNEAQLEKSRLLSDRFSAERPKGSFSTLEIQRTEQGDSAMYLCASSPGTSGNEQFFGPGTRLTVL.

The V call is TRBV6-5, the J call TRBJ2-1; tentatively, D is TRBD1 (6 bases). There are 14 residues in the CDR3. Trimming left V 5 bases short and J 6 bases short, with 14 bases between. In germline, CDR1 is MNHEY, CDR2 SVGAGI. The CDR3 DNA reads TGTGCCAGCAGTCCCGGGACAAGCTGCAATGAGCAGTTCTTC. Amino acids: CASSPGTSCNEQFF.

V usage is TRBV30 and J usage is TRBJ2-1; D is perhaps TRBD2 (5 bases). Germline CDR1 reads GTSNPN; CDR2 reads SVGIG (reference sequence). The germline V and J ends were trimmed by 4 bases and 0 bases, with 16 bases remaining between them. CDR3 size: 16 residues. CDR3 amino acids: CAWITGSLSSYNEQFF. The CDR3, as DNA: TGTGCCTGGATTACGGGGTCGCTTAGCTCCTACAATGAGCAGTTCTTC. Drawing the rest from reference TRBV30 and TRBJ2-1, the complete variable domain is SQTIHQWPATLVQPVGSPLSLECTVEGTSNPNLYWYRQAAGRGLQLLFYSVGIGQISSEVPQNLSASRPQDRQFILSSKKLLLSDSGFYLCAWITGSLSSYNEQFFGPGTRLTVL.